The present entry profiles one T cell receptor beta chain with its context. Sequencing was performed with immunoSEQ multiplex PCR; in TCRdb, only in-frame clones are kept and a portion is missing. The table has 15,000 to 20,000 clones, around 83% seen once. The data stem from a study of OX40 agonist ivuxolimab in advanced cancers. The CDR3 sequence is 15 residues long. Germline lookup yields CDR1 SEHNR and CDR2 FQNEAQ (reference sequence). J gave up 5 bases and V 5 bases, and 7 bases lay outside the gene matches. This material consisted of CD4+ or CD8+ T cells sorted from blood, taken in a trial of the OX40 agonist ivuxolimab. The gene calls are TRBV7-9 and TRBJ2-7, with TRBD1 matching over 12 bases. The sequence derives from an adult with an advanced solid tumor such as melanoma, head and neck, liver or kidney cancer. The CDR3 region is CASSRVGTGGHEQYF. The CDR3 DNA reads TGTGCCAGCAGCCGCGTTGGGACAGGGGGCCACGAGCAGTACTTC.